This T cell receptor beta chain came from a study of shared clonotypes between healthy human individuals. The protocol was immunoSEQ multiplex PCR, while the TCRdb copy is restricted to in-frame clones and leaves out a portion. The sample has around 2.1 million clones, under 95% seen once. Naive CD8 isolation took CD45RO-negative cells positively selected for CCR7 and excluded terminally differentiated effector memory CD45RA+ cells. The sequence was obtained from a man aged 18 to 29 in good health. Some clones in this sample may be carry-over from other donors' samples. Input material: naive CD8+ T cells from PBMCs.

CDR3 protein: CASSLVGISLAKNIQYF. The CDR3 DNA follows: TGTGCCAGCAGCTTAGTTGGGATTAGTCTAGCCAAAAACATTCAGTACTTC. J is TRBJ2-4 and V is TRBV11-2; D ambiguous. Deletions cut 1 base from V and 0 bases from J, with 13 bases between. The CDR3 spans 17 residues. The germline CDR1 and CDR2 sequences are SGHAT and FQNNGV. Supplemented by reference TRBV11-2 and TRBJ2-4, the full variable domain reads EAGVAQSPRYKIIEKRQSVAFWCNPISGHATLYWYQQILGQGPKLLIQFQNNGVVDDSQLPKDRFSAERLKGVDSTLKIQPAKLEDSAVYLCASSLVGISLAKNIQYFGAGTRLSVL.